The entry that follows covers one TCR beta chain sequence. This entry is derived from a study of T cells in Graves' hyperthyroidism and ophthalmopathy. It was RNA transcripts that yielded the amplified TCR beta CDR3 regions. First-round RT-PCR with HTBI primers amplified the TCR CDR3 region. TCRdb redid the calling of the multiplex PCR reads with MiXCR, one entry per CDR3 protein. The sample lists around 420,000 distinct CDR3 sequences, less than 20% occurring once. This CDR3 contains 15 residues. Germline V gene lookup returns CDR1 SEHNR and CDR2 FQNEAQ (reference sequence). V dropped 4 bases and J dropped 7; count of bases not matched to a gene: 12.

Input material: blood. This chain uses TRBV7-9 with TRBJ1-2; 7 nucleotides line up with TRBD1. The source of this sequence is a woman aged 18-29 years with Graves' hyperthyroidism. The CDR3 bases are TGTGCCAGCAGCTATGTAGAGACAGGGATTGCTGGCTACACCTTC. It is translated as CASSYVETGIAGYTF.